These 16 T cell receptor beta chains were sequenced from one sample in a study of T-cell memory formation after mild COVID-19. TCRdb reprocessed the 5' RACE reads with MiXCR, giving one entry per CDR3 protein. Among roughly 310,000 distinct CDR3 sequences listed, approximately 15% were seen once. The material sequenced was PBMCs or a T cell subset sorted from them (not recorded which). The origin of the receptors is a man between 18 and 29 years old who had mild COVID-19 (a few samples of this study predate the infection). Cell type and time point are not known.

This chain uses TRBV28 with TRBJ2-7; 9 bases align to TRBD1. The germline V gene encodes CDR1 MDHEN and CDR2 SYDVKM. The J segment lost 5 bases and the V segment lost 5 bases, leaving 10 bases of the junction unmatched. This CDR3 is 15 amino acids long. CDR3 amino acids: CASSGPGQGSDEQYV. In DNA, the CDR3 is TGTGCCAGCAGTGGGCCGGGACAGGGAAGTGACGAGCAGTACGTC.

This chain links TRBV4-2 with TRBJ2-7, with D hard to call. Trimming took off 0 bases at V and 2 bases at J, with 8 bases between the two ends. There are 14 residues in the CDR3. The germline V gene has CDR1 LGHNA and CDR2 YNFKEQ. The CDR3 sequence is CASSQEAGPYEQYV. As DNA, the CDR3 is TGTGCCAGCAGCCAAGAGGCCGGACCCTACGAGCAGTACGTC.

CDR3 coding DNA: TGTGCCACCAGCAGAGATGTTGACCAAGGGGGCTACACCTTC. Protein sequence: CATSRDVDQGGYTF. V is TRBV15 and J is TRBJ1-2, with unresolved D. CDR1 is LNHNV and CDR2 is YYDKDF in the germline V gene (reference sequence). The CDR3 is 14 residues long. V was pared by 0 bases and J by 8 bases, with 13 bases between.

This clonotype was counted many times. CDR3 sequence (DNA): TGCAGCGTTCTGAATGAAAAACTGTTTTTT. This translates into CSVLNEKLFF. The gene calls are TRBV29-1 and TRBJ1-4; D gene uncertain. V lost 5 bases and J 5 bases, leaving 3 bases between the germline ends. Germline V gene lookup returns CDR1 SQVTM and CDR2 ANQGSEA. This CDR3 region has 10 residues. Drawing the rest from reference TRBV29-1 and TRBJ1-4, the complete variable domain is SAVISQKPSRDICQRGTSLTIQCQVDSQVTMMFWYRQQPGQSLTLIATANQGSEATYESGFVIDKFPISRPNLTFSTLTVSNMSPEDSSIYLCSVLNEKLFFGSGTQLSVL.

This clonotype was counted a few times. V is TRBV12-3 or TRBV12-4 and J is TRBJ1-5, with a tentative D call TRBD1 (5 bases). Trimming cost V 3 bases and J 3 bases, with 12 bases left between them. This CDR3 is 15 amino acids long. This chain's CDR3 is CASSLVGALNQPQHF. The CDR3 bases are TGTGCCAGCAGTTTGGTAGGGGCACTCAATCAGCCCCAGCATTTT.

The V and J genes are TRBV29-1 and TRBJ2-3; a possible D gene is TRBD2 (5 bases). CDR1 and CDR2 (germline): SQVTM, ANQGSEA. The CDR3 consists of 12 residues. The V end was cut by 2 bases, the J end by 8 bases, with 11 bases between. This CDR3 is CSVELRVGTQYF. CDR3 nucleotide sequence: TGCAGCGTTGAATTGAGGGTTGGTACGCAGTATTTT.

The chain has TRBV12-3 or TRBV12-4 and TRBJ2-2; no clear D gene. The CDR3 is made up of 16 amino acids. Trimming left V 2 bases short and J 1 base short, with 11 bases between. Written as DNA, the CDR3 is TGTGCCAGCAGTTTATTCGGCGGCCAGAACACCGGGGAGCTGTTTTTT. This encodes CASSLFGGQNTGELFF.

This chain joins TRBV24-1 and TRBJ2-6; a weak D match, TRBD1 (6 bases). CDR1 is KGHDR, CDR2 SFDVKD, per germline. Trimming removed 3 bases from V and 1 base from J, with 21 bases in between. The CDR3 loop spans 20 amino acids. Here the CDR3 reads CATSDGPRGRGISGANVLTF. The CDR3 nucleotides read TGTGCCACCAGTGATGGCCCCCGTGGCAGGGGAATTTCTGGGGCCAACGTCCTGACTTTC.

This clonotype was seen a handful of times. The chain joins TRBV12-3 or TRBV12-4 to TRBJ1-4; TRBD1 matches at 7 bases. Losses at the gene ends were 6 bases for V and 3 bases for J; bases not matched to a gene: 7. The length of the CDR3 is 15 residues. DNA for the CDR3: TGTGCCAGCAGCGATGGGACAGCCTCTAATGAAAAACTGTTTTTT. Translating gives CASSDGTASNEKLFF.

The CDR3 coding sequence is TGTGCCAGCAGCGTAGGATCGGGGGGGTGGGAGACCCAGTACTTC. Translation gives CASSVGSGGWETQYF. The chain recombines TRBV9 with TRBJ2-5; 8 nucleotides align to TRBD2. This CDR3 spans 15 amino acids. Germline trimming cut 0 bases from V and 5 bases from J; bases unmatched to any gene: 6. CDR1 and CDR2 from the germline V gene are SGDLS and YYNGEE.

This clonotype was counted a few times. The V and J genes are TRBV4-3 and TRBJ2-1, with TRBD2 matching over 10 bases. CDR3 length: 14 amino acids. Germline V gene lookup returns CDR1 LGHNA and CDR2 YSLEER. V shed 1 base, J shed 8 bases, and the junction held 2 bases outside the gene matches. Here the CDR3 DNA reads TGCGCCAGCAGCCAAGTAGCGGGGGGTGATGAGCAGTTCTTC. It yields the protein CASSQVAGGDEQFF.

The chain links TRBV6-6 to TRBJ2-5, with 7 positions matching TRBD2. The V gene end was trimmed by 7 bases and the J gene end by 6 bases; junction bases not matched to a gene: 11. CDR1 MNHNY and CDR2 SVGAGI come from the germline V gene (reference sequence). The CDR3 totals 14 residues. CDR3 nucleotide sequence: TGTGCCAGCATGTCCTGGGAGGGTAGGCAGACCCAGTACTTC. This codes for CASMSWEGRQTQYF.

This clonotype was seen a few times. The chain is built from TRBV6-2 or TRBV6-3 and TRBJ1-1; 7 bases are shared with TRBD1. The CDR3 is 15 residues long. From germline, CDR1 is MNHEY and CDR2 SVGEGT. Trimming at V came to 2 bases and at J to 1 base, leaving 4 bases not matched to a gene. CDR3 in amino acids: CASSYDRAPNTEAFF. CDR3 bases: TGTGCCAGCAGTTACGACAGGGCCCCGAACACTGAAGCTTTCTTT.

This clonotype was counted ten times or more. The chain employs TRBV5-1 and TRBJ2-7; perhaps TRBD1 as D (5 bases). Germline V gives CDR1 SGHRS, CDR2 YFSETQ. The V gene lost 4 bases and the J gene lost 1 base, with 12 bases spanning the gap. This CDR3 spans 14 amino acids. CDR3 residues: CASSPDIGSYEQYF. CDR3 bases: TGCGCCAGCAGCCCGGACATTGGATCCTACGAGCAGTACTTC.

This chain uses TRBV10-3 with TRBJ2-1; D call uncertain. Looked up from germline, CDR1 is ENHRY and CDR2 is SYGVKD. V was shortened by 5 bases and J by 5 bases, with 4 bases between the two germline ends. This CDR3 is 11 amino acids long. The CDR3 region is CAISQNNEQFF. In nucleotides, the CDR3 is TGTGCCATCAGTCAGAACAATGAGCAGTTCTTC.

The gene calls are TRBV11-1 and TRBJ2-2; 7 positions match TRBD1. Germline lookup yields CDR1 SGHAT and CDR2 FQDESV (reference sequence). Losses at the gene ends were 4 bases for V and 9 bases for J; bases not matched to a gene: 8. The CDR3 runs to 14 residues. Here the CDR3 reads CASSSRDRNRELFF. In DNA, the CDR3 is TGTGCCAGCAGCTCCCGGGACAGAAATCGGGAGCTGTTTTTT.